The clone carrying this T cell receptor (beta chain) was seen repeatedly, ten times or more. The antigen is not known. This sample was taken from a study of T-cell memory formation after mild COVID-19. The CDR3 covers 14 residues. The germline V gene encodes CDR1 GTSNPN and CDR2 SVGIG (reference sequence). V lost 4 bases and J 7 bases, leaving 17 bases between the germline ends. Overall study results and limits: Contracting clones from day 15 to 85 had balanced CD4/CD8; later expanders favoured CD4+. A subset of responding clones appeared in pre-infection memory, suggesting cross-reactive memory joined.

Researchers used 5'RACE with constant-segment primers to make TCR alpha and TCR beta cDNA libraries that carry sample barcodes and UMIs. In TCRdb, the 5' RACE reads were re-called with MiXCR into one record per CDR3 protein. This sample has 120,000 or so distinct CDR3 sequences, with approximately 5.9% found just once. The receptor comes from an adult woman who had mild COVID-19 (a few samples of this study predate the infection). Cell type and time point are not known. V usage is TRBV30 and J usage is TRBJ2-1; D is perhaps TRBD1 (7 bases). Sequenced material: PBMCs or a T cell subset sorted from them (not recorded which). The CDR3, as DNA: TGTGCCTGGACCTCGTTACAGGGGAGGAATGAGCAGTTCTTC. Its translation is CAWTSLQGRNEQFF.